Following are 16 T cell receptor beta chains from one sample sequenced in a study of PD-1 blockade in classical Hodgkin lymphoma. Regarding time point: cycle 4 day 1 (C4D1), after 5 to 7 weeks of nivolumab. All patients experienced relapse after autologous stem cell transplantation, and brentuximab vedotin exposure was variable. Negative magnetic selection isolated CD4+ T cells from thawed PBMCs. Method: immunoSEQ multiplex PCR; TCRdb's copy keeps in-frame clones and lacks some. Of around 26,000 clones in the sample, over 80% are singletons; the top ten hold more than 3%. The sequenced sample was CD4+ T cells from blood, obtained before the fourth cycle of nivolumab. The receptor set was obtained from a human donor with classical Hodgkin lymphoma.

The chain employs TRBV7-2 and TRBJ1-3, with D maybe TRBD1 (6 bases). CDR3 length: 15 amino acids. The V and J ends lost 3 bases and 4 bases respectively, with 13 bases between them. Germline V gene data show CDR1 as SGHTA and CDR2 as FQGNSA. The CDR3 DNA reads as TGTGCCAGCAGCTTCCAGGGGCTGGAAGGAAACACCATATATTTT. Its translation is CASSFQGLEGNTIYF.

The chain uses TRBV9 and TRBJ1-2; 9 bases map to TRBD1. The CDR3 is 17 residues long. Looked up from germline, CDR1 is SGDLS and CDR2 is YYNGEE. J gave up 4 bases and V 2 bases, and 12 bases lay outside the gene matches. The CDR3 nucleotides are TGTGCCAGCAGCGTCGACCCGGGACAGGGTTCGGTCTATGGCTACACCTTC. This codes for CASSVDPGQGSVYGYTF.

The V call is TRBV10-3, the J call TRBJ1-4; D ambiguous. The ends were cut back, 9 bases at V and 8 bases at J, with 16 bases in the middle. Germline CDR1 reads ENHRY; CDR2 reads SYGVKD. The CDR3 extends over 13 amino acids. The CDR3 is CAISAIREEKLFF. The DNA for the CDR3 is TGTGCCATTTCCGCCATCCGGGAAGAAAAACTGTTTTTT.

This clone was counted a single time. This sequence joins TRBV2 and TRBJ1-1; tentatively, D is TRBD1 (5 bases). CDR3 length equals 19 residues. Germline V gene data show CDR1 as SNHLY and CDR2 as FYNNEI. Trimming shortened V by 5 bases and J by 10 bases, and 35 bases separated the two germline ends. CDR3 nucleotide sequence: TGTGCCAGCAGTCCAATTCAACCCTATTCCGGGGCCCCCTCCTCGGTAGCTTTCTTT. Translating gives CASSPIQPYSGAPSSVAFF. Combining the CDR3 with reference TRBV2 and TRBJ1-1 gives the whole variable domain EPEVTQTPSHQVTQMGQEVILRCVPISNHLYFYWYRQILGQKVEFLVSFYNNEISEKSEIFDDQFSVERPDGSNFTLKIRSTKLEDSAMYFCASSPIQPYSGAPSSVAFFGQGTRLTVV.

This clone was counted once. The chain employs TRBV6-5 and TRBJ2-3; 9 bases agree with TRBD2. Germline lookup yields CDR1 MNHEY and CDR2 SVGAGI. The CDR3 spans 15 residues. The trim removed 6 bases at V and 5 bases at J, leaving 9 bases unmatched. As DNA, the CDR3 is TGTGCCAGCAGCCCTGGAGCGGGGGGTGTAGATACGCAGTATTTT. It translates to CASSPGAGGVDTQYF.

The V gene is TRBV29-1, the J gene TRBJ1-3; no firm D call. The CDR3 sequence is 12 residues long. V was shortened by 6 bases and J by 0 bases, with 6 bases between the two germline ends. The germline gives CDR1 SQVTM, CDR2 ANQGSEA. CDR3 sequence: CSVRTSGNTIYF. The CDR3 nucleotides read TGCAGCGTGAGGACCTCTGGAAACACCATATATTTT.

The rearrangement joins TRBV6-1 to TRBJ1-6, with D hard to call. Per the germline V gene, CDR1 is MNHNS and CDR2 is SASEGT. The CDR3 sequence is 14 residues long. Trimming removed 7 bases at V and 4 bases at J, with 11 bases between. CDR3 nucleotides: TGTGCCAGCAAGAATGCAGTGTATAATTCACCCCTCCACTTT. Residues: CASKNAVYNSPLHF.

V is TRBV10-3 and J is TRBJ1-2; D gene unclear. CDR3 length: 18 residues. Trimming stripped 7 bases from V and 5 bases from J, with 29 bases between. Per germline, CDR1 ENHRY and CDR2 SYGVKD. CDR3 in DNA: TGTGCCATCATGGGAGTGAGCAGGTCCGAACCGTTGTGGTATGGCTACACCTTC. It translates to CAIMGVSRSEPLWYGYTF.

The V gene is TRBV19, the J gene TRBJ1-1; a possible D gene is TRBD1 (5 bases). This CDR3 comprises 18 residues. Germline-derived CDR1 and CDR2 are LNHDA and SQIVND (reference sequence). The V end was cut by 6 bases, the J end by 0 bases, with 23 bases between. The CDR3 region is CASSRQTVGGGVNTEAFF. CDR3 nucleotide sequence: TGTGCCAGTAGCCGACAGACAGTGGGGGGTGGGGTGAACACTGAAGCTTTCTTT. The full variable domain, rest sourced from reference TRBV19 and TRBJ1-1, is DGGITQSPKYLFRKEGQNVTLSCEQNLNHDAMYWYRQDPGQGLRLIYYSQIVNDFQKGDIAEGYSVSREKKESFPLTVTSAQKNPTAFYLCASSRQTVGGGVNTEAFFGQGTRLTVV.

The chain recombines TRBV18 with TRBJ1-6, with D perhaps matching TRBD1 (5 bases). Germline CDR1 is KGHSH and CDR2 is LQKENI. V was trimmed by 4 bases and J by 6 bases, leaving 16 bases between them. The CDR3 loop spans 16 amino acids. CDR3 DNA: TGTGCCAGCTCACGACTACCCGGGACGGCTAATTCACCCCTCCACTTT. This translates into CASSRLPGTANSPLHF.

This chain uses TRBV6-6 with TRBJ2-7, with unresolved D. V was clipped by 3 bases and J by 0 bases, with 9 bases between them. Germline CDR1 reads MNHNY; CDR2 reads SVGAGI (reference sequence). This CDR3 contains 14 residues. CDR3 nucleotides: TGTGCCAGCAGTTATCCCTCGGACTCCTACGAGCAGTACTTC. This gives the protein CASSYPSDSYEQYF.

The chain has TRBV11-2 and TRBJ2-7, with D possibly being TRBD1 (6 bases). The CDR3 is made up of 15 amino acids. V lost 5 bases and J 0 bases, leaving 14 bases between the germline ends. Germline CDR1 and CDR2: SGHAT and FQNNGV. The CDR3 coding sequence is TGTGCCAGCAGCCATGACCCACAGGGCTCCTACGAGCAGTACTTC. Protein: CASSHDPQGSYEQYF. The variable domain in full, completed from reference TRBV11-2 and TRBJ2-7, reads EAGVAQSPRYKIIEKRQSVAFWCNPISGHATLYWYQQILGQGPKLLIQFQNNGVVDDSQLPKDRFSAERLKGVDSTLKIQPAKLEDSAVYLCASSHDPQGSYEQYFGPGTRLTVT.

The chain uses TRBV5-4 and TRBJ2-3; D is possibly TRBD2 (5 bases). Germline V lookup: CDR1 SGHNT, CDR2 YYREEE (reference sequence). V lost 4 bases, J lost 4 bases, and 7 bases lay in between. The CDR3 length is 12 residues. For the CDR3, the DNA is TGTGCCAGCAGCCTACTAGCAGATACGCAGTATTTT. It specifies CASSLLADTQYF.

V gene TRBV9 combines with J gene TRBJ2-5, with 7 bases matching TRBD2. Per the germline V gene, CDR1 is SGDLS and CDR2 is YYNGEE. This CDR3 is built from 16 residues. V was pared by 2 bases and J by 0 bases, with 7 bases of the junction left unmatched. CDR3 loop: CASSVYSGAYQETQYF. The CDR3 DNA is TGTGCCAGCAGCGTGTACAGCGGGGCCTACCAAGAGACCCAGTACTTC.

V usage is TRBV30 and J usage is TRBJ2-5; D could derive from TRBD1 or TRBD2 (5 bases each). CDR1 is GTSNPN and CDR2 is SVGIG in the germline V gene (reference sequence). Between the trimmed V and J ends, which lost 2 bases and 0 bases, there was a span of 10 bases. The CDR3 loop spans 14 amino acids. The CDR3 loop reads CAWSPGRYQETQYF. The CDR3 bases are TGTGCCTGGAGTCCGGGACGGTACCAAGAGACCCAGTACTTC.

CDR3 sequence (DNA): TGTGCCAGCAAAGGCGGGGCAAGCACAGATACGCAGTATTTT. It specifies CASKGGASTDTQYF. This sequence joins TRBV6-6 and TRBJ2-3; the D gene is possibly TRBD2 (6 bases). This CDR3 has 14 residues. Germline loops: CDR1 MNHNY, CDR2 SVGAGI (reference sequence). The V end lost 7 bases, the J end lost 0 bases, and 11 bases lay between the germline ends.